The 30 T cell receptor beta chains reported below all come from one sample, sequenced in a study of cytomegalovirus exposure and HLA in healthy donors. Primers included in the PCR were 60 Vbeta and 13 Jbeta primers. The method was immunoSEQ multiplex PCR; TCRdb's version includes in-frame clones alone and lacks a portion of them. The sample consists of approximately 160,000 clones, 60% to 80% of them appearing once. Material: PBMCs. These receptors were taken from a man younger than 35 in good health and CMV-seropositive.

This clone was picked up one time. V usage is TRBV12-2 and J usage is TRBJ1-1; the table assigns TRBD1, which was not confirmed against the DNA. TRBV12-2 is termed a pseudogene. This CDR3 is 15 amino acids long. As DNA, the CDR3 is TGTGCAAGTCGCGGCTCCAGGGATTTTAGGGGTGAAGCTTTCTTT. Translating gives CASRGSRDFRGEAFF.

In this sample, this clone turned up a few times. The CDR3 loop is CASSISTGRTHQPQHF. The CDR3 DNA is TGTGCCAGTAGTATATCGACAGGGAGGACCCATCAGCCCCAGCATTTT. This chain uses TRBV19 with TRBJ1-5, with 7 positions matching TRBD1. Germline values: CDR1 LNHDA, CDR2 SQIVND (reference sequence). This CDR3 region has 16 residues. V trimming: 2 bases; J trimming: 5 bases; junction bases outside the gene matches: 9.

V and J are TRBV13 and TRBJ1-1, with unresolved D. The CDR3 spans 14 residues. With 5 bases removed from V and 3 bases from J, the gap between germline ends came to 13 bases. CDR1 is PRHDT, CDR2 FYEKMQ, per germline (reference sequence). The CDR3 region is CASSKVEGYTEAFF. The CDR3 DNA follows: TGTGCCAGCAGCAAGGTGGAGGGTTACACTGAAGCTTTCTTT.

This clone was recorded once. V and J are TRBV4-2 and TRBJ1-1, with D hard to call. This CDR3 contains 15 residues. V lost 0 bases to trimming and J lost 5 bases, with 13 bases between them. Looked up from germline, CDR1 is LGHNA and CDR2 is YNFKEQ. The CDR3 sequence is CASSQESTILTEAFF. Here the CDR3 DNA reads TGTGCCAGCAGCCAAGAAAGTACCATACTGACTGAAGCTTTCTTT.

V gene TRBV28 combines with J gene TRBJ2-3, with TRBD1 matching 9 bases. This CDR3 has 14 amino acids. Germline V gene data show CDR1 as MDHEN and CDR2 as SYDVKM. The junction had 4 bases not matched to a gene; V was cut back by 4 bases and J by 5 bases. The CDR3 nucleotides are TGTGCCAGCAGTTCCTCGGACAGGGGAGATACGCAGTATTTT. Protein product: CASSSSDRGDTQYF.

The chain links TRBV2 to TRBJ1-6; tentatively, D is TRBD1 (5 bases). Trimming took off 7 bases at V and 6 bases at J, with 10 bases between the two ends. From germline, CDR1 is SNHLY and CDR2 FYNNEI. The CDR3 length is 13 residues. CDR3 nucleotides: TGTGCCAGCAAAGGGGCCACTAATTCACCCCTCCACTTT. It encodes CASKGATNSPLHF. The whole variable domain, filled in from reference TRBV2 and TRBJ1-6, reads EPEVTQTPSHQVTQMGQEVILRCVPISNHLYFYWYRQILGQKVEFLVSFYNNEISEKSEIFDDQFSVERPDGSNFTLKIRSTKLEDSAMYFCASKGATNSPLHFGNGTRLTVT.

This rearrangement joins TRBV5-6 to TRBJ2-2; possibly TRBD1 for D (6 bases). The CDR3 spans 16 residues. Trimming shortened V by 3 bases and J by 1 base, and 13 bases separated the two germline ends. CDR1 SGHDT and CDR2 YYEEEE come from the germline V gene. CDR3 sequence: CASSSDRSQNTGELFF. The DNA for the CDR3 is TGTGCCAGCAGCTCCGACAGGTCACAGAACACCGGGGAGCTGTTTTTT. The variable domain in full, completed from reference TRBV5-6 and TRBJ2-2, reads DAGVTQSPTHLIKTRGQQVTLRCSPKSGHDTVSWYQQALGQGPQFIFQYYEEEERQRGNFPDRFSGHQFPNYSSELNVNALLLGDSALYLCASSSDRSQNTGELFFGEGSRLTVL.

This clone has only a few counts. The CDR3 protein is CASSLAGGLGNEQFF. The CDR3, as DNA: TGTGCCAGCAGCTTAGCGGGGGGGCTGGGGAATGAGCAGTTCTTC. The rearrangement joins TRBV11-2 to TRBJ2-1, with 8 bases identical to TRBD2. This CDR3 region has 15 residues. Germline V gene lookup returns CDR1 SGHAT and CDR2 FQNNGV. Trimming took 1 base from V and 7 from J; bases not matched to a gene: 6.

V usage is TRBV27 and J usage is TRBJ2-6, with 9 bases fitting TRBD1. The ends lost 6 bases at V and 0 bases at J; junction bases unmatched: 9. CDR1 and CDR2 (germline): MNHEY, SMNVEV (reference sequence). The CDR3 length is 18 residues. CDR3 in amino acids: CASSSTGQGLSGANVLTF. The CDR3 DNA is TGTGCCAGCAGCTCCACGGGACAGGGCCTCTCTGGGGCCAACGTCCTGACTTTC.

This sequence joins TRBV28 and TRBJ1-5; D is unresolved. Per the germline V gene, CDR1 is MDHEN and CDR2 is SYDVKM. The CDR3 loop spans 14 amino acids. Trimming shortened V by 3 bases and J by 6 bases, and 12 bases separated the two germline ends. The CDR3 is CASSLDPGGQPQHF. The CDR3 DNA reads TGTGCCAGCAGTTTGGATCCCGGAGGTCAGCCCCAGCATTTT.

The chain has TRBV5-6 and TRBJ1-5, with D unresolved. This CDR3 comprises 14 residues. Trimming removed 2 bases from V and 3 bases from J, with 9 bases in between. CDR1 is SGHDT and CDR2 is YYEEEE in the germline V gene. The CDR3 region is CASSFDGSNQPQHF. The DNA of the CDR3 is TGTGCCAGCAGCTTTGACGGGTCCAATCAGCCCCAGCATTTT. Full variable domain (missing parts from reference TRBV5-6 and TRBJ1-5): DAGVTQSPTHLIKTRGQQVTLRCSPKSGHDTVSWYQQALGQGPQFIFQYYEEEERQRGNFPDRFSGHQFPNYSSELNVNALLLGDSALYLCASSFDGSNQPQHFGDGTRLSIL.

V is TRBV28 and J is TRBJ1-2; a possible D gene is TRBD1 (5 bases). Germline V lookup: CDR1 MDHEN, CDR2 SYDVKM. The CDR3 has 16 amino acids. Trimming cost V 3 bases and J 0 bases, with 14 bases left between them. CDR3 bases: TGTGCCAGCAGTTTTCTCACAGGTCCCTCTAACTATGGCTACACCTTC. Encoded protein: CASSFLTGPSNYGYTF.

The rearrangement joins TRBV10-3 to TRBJ2-7; TRBD2 matches at 7 bases. Per the germline V gene, CDR1 is ENHRY and CDR2 is SYGVKD. V was pared by 10 bases and J by 4 bases, with 7 bases of the junction left unmatched. There are 12 residues in the CDR3. This CDR3 is CATSTGGYEQYV. CDR3 bases: TGTGCCACCTCAACCGGGGGGTACGAGCAGTACGTC.

In its sample, this clone was seen a few times. This chain links TRBV29-1 with TRBJ2-1; 8 bases map to TRBD2. Germline CDR1 and CDR2: SQVTM and ANQGSEA. J lost 4 bases, V lost 6 bases, and 8 bases had no gene match. CDR3 length: 14 residues. The CDR3 region has the DNA TGCAGCGTCGGACTAGCTGACGAATACAATGAGCAGTTCTTC. Amino acids: CSVGLADEYNEQFF.

The V and J genes are TRBV9 and TRBJ1-2; D gene unclear. The ends were cut back, 4 bases at V and 4 bases at J, with 8 bases in the middle. The CDR3 runs 12 residues. Per the germline V gene, CDR1 is SGDLS and CDR2 is YYNGEE. In DNA form, the CDR3 reads TGTGCCAGCAGCCGGCCTAGCTATGGCTACACCTTC. Translation gives CASSRPSYGYTF. The full variable domain, in which reference TRBV9 and TRBJ1-2 provide the parts outside the CDR3, is DSGVTQTPKHLITATGQRVTLRCSPRSGDLSVYWYQQSLDQGLQFLIQYYNGEERAKGNILERFSAQQFPDLHSELNLSSLELGDSALYFCASSRPSYGYTFGSGTRLTVV.

The rearrangement links TRBV4-2 to TRBJ1-3, with 8 bases that match TRBD1. CDR3 length equals 16 residues. From germline, CDR1 is LGHNA and CDR2 YNFKEQ. V shed 0 bases and J 5 bases; nucleotides not matched to a gene: 6. The CDR3 region is CASSQDLAGGRNTIYF. The CDR3, as DNA: TGTGCCAGCAGCCAAGATCTAGCAGGGGGCAGAAACACCATATATTTT.

This clone has a handful of counts. The CDR3 region is CASSLKLTEHSPLHF. The CDR3 nucleotides are TGTGCCAGCAGTTTAAAGTTAACAGAACATTCACCCCTCCACTTT. The rearrangement joins TRBV28 to TRBJ1-6; D uncertain. The germline V gene encodes CDR1 MDHEN and CDR2 SYDVKM. The CDR3 runs 15 residues. The ends were cut back, 2 bases at V and 8 bases at J, with 13 bases in the middle.

V gene TRBV5-6 combines with J gene TRBJ2-1; possibly TRBD1 for D (6 bases). CDR1 is SGHDT, CDR2 YYEEEE, per germline. The CDR3 totals 14 residues. The germline V and J ends were trimmed by 0 bases and 8 bases, with 12 bases remaining between them. The CDR3 loop reads CASSLVSGADEQFF. Written as DNA, the CDR3 is TGTGCCAGCAGCTTGGTTTCAGGGGCCGATGAGCAGTTCTTC.

V gene TRBV6-6 combines with J gene TRBJ2-3; TRBD1 aligns across 10 bases. After removal of 6 bases from V and 5 bases from J, the junction contained 8 bases not matched to a gene. The CDR3 loop spans 15 amino acids. Germline CDR1 is MNHNY and CDR2 is SVGAGI (reference sequence). The CDR3 is CASSPTGGFGDTQYF. In DNA, the CDR3 is TGTGCCAGCAGCCCGACAGGGGGCTTTGGAGATACGCAGTATTTT.

The chain's CDR3 is CATSRDEGREAFF. In DNA, the CDR3 is TGTGCCACCAGCAGAGATGAGGGTCGTGAAGCTTTCTTT. V is TRBV15 and J is TRBJ1-1, with unresolved D. The CDR3 is made up of 13 amino acids. Trimming removed 0 bases at V and 7 bases at J, with 9 bases between. CDR1 and CDR2 (germline): LNHNV, YYDKDF (reference sequence).

V gene TRBV20-1 combines with J gene TRBJ1-1, with D possibly TRBD1 on 6 matching bases. CDR3 length: 11 residues. The V gene lost 6 bases and the J gene lost 9 bases, with 14 bases spanning the gap. The germline V gene encodes CDR1 DFQATT and CDR2 SNEGSKA (reference sequence). The CDR3 here is CSAGTLIQAFF. CDR3 DNA sequence: TGCAGTGCCGGGACACTGATCCAAGCTTTCTTT.

The chain is built from TRBV5-6 and TRBJ1-1; TRBD1 aligns across 10 bases. This CDR3 contains 15 residues. Germline V gene data show CDR1 as SGHDT and CDR2 as YYEEEE. Trimming cost V 3 bases and J 4 bases; bases outside gene matches: 6. The CDR3 DNA sequence: TGTGCCAGCAGCTACGGGACAGGGGTGGGCACTGAAGCTTTCTTT. Protein sequence: CASSYGTGVGTEAFF.

This sequence joins TRBV7-6 and TRBJ2-5, with a weak D call TRBD1 (5 bases). The CDR3 sequence is 14 residues long. Germline CDR1 reads SGHVS; CDR2 reads FNYEAQ. With 1 base removed from V and 4 bases from J, the gap between germline ends came to 10 bases. CDR3 protein: CASSLGTLVETQYF. CDR3 bases: TGTGCCAGCAGCTTAGGGACATTGGTAGAGACCCAGTACTTC.

This chain joins TRBV19 and TRBJ1-5, with D tentatively TRBD1 (5 bases). The CDR3 is 15 residues long. The germline CDR1 and CDR2 sequences are LNHDA and SQIVND (reference sequence). V shed 4 bases and J shed 11 bases, with 21 bases lying between them. The CDR3 DNA sequence: TGTGCCAGTAGTAGAACGACAGCCGCCGCGCGGTCCCAGCATTTT. Translated, it gives CASSRTTAAARSQHF.

The chain links TRBV5-1 to TRBJ2-1; no clear D gene. From germline, CDR1 is SGHRS and CDR2 YFSETQ. This CDR3 contains 14 residues. The V end was cut by 1 base, the J end by 6 bases, with 11 bases between. CDR3 region: CASSLKLVFNEQFF. The CDR3 DNA reads as TGCGCCAGCAGCTTGAAGCTAGTATTCAATGAGCAGTTCTTC.

This clone was seen only a few times. The chain carries TRBV25-1 and TRBJ1-4, with D perhaps TRBD1 (5 bases). The ends were cut back, 4 bases at V and 0 bases at J, with 9 bases in the middle. The CDR3 sequence is 15 residues long. Germline V lookup: CDR1 MGHDK, CDR2 SYGVNS. The CDR3 region is CASSAGDATNEKLFF. The CDR3 DNA sequence: TGTGCCAGCAGTGCGGGGGATGCAACTAATGAAAAACTGTTTTTT. The variable domain in full, with the rest retrieved from reference TRBV25-1 and TRBJ1-4, is EADIYQTPRYLVIGTGKKITLECSQTMGHDKMYWYQQDPGMELHLIHYSYGVNSTEKGDLSSESTVSRIRTEHFPLTLESARPSHTSQYLCASSAGDATNEKLFFGSGTQLSVL.

This chain uses TRBV28 with TRBJ2-3; D gene uncertain. Germline V gene data show CDR1 as MDHEN and CDR2 as SYDVKM. The CDR3 spans 12 residues. V was clipped by 3 bases and J by 4 bases, with 5 bases between them. The CDR3 DNA reads as TGTGCCAGCAGTTTCTTAGCAGATACGCAGTATTTT. Encoded protein: CASSFLADTQYF. Combining the CDR3 with reference TRBV28 and TRBJ2-3 gives the whole variable domain DVKVTQSSRYLVKRTGEKVFLECVQDMDHENMFWYRQDPGLGLRLIYFSYDVKMKEKGDIPEGYSVSREKKERFSLILESASTNQTSMYLCASSFLADTQYFGPGTRLTVL.

This chain connects TRBV7-8 to TRBJ1-2, with unresolved D. The CDR3 has 15 residues. Germline V gives CDR1 SGHVS, CDR2 FQNEAQ. V lost 5 bases, J lost 2 bases, and 15 bases lay in between. CDR3: CASSPGGRENYGYTF. In nucleotides, the CDR3 is TGTGCCAGCAGCCCCGGCGGTCGGGAGAACTATGGCTACACCTTC. Looking up the rest from reference TRBV7-8 and TRBJ1-2 gives the full variable domain: GAGVSQSPRYKVAKRGQDVALRCDPISGHVSLFWYQQALGQGPEFLTYFQNEAQLDKSGLPSDRFFAERPEGSVSTLKIQRTQQEDSAVYLCASSPGGRENYGYTFGSGTRLTVV.

The genes are TRBV5-1 and TRBJ2-1, with TRBD1 identical over 7 bases. This CDR3 spans 14 amino acids. The germline CDR1 and CDR2 sequences are SGHRS and YFSETQ. The CDR3 bases are TGCACCTCCGGTGTAGGGGGCGGAAACTATGAGCAGTTCTTC. Its protein is CTSGVGGGNYEQFF.

The rearrangement joins TRBV6-4 to TRBJ2-5; D might be TRBD2 (5 bases). Trimming pared 5 bases from V and 4 bases from J, leaving 11 bases between. The CDR3 sequence is 13 residues long. The germline V gene encodes CDR1 MRHNA and CDR2 SNTAGT. The DNA of the CDR3 is TGTGCCAGCAGTCCCGGGGTGTCAGAGACCCAGTACTTC. Translating gives CASSPGVSETQYF.